The 14 T cell receptor beta chains listed next were all sequenced from one sample in a study of T cell responses to AZD1222 COVID-19 vaccine. Here immunoSEQ multiplex PCR was the method, and the copy in TCRdb shows in-frame clones only, minus some. The sample records 90,000 to 140,000 clones, more than 70% being singletons. Material: peripheral blood, obtained on day 0 of AZD1222 vaccination. The receptors were gathered from an adult in good health.

This sequence joins TRBV19 and TRBJ2-7; 7 nucleotides match TRBD2. Per germline, CDR1 LNHDA and CDR2 SQIVND (reference sequence). V gave up 4 bases and J gave up 7 bases; unmatched junction bases: 10. The length of the CDR3 is 14 residues. DNA of the CDR3: TGTGCCAGTAGTACGACTAGCTCGGGTCGTGAGCAGTACTTC. Encoded protein: CASSTTSSGREQYF.

The chain links TRBV15 to TRBJ1-1; tentative D call: TRBD1 (6 bases). The CDR3 runs to 14 residues. Per the germline V gene, CDR1 is LNHNV and CDR2 is YYDKDF (reference sequence). V was pared by 6 bases and J by 1 base, with 12 bases between. The CDR3: CATSPGGTNTEAFF. DNA of the CDR3: TGTGCCACCAGTCCCGGGGGCACGAACACTGAAGCTTTCTTT. Based on the CDR3 plus reference TRBV15 and TRBJ1-1, the full variable domain is DAMVIQNPRYQVTQFGKPVTLSCSQTLNHNVMYWYQQKSSQAPKLLFHYYDKDFNNEADTPDNFQSRRPNTSFCFLDIRSPGLGDTAMYLCATSPGGTNTEAFFGQGTRLTVV.

The chain combines TRBV6-6 with TRBJ2-1; 13 positions match TRBD2. This CDR3 contains 16 residues. The germline gives CDR1 MNHNY, CDR2 SVGAGI (reference sequence). V lost 5 bases, J lost 4 bases, and 5 bases stayed unmatched. The CDR3 spells CASSQTGLAGYNEQFF. CDR3 bases: TGTGCCAGCAGTCAGACGGGACTAGCGGGGTACAATGAGCAGTTCTTC.

J is TRBJ1-3 and V is TRBV19; no firm D call. Looked up from germline, CDR1 is LNHDA and CDR2 is SQIVND (reference sequence). The CDR3 covers 14 residues. V shed 3 bases and J shed 3 bases, with 9 bases lying between them. CDR3 nucleotides: TGTGCCAGTAGTATTGGACGTCATGGAAACACCATATATTTT. Translating it yields CASSIGRHGNTIYF.

The chain links TRBV6-5 to TRBJ2-7; TRBD2 aligns across 7 bases. Germline values: CDR1 MNHEY, CDR2 SVGAGI. The CDR3 is made up of 14 amino acids. After removal of 8 bases from V and 3 bases from J, the junction contained 10 bases not matched to a gene. DNA of the CDR3: TGTGCCAGCGAGGGAAGGACTAGTGTCTACGAGCAGTACTTC. This gives the protein CASEGRTSVYEQYF.

The V call is TRBV6-7, the J call TRBJ2-7; D is ambiguous. TRBV6-7 is recorded as an ORF, its role being uncertain. CDR3 length equals 14 residues. Deletions cut 2 bases from V and 0 bases from J, with 8 bases between. The CDR3 DNA reads TGTGCCAGCAGTTACCCCCCGAGCTCCTACGAGCAGTACTTC. It codes for CASSYPPSSYEQYF.

The V call is TRBV7-9, the J call TRBJ2-7; D not resolved. CDR1 is SEHNR, CDR2 FQNEAQ, per germline (reference sequence). There are 14 residues in the CDR3. Trimming left V 3 bases short and J 5 bases short, with 14 bases between. CDR3 region: CASSFTAPNDEQYF. The DNA for the CDR3 is TGTGCCAGCAGCTTTACGGCCCCAAACGACGAGCAGTACTTC.

The V gene is TRBV11-3, the J gene TRBJ2-1; maybe TRBD2 (6 bases). Germline CDR1 and CDR2: SGHNT and YENEEA. The CDR3 is 13 residues long. The V gene lost 5 bases and the J gene lost 8 bases, with 13 bases spanning the gap. CDR3 sequence reads: CASSLPPGDEQFF. Here the CDR3 DNA reads TGTGCCAGCAGCCTACCACCGGGGGATGAGCAGTTCTTC.

The chain carries TRBV7-9 and TRBJ1-5, with D unresolved. There are 14 residues in the CDR3. V was shortened by 3 bases and J by 3 bases, with 9 bases between the two germline ends. Germline V gives CDR1 SEHNR, CDR2 FQNEAQ (reference sequence). The DNA for the CDR3 is TGTGCCAGCAGCTTCGGCTCGGACAATCAGCCCCAGCATTTT. This gives the protein CASSFGSDNQPQHF.

V gene TRBV7-4 combines with J gene TRBJ1-4; possibly TRBD1 for D (5 bases). Looked up from germline, CDR1 is SGHVT and CDR2 is SQSDAQ. The CDR3 totals 16 residues. The V and J ends lost 8 bases and 7 bases respectively, with 23 bases between them. CDR3 DNA sequence: TGTGCCAGCCTTAAGGGGCGAGGGGACGAGGGTGAAAAACTGTTTTTT. Translated, it gives CASLKGRGDEGEKLFF. Complete variable domain (other parts from reference TRBV7-4 and TRBJ1-4): GAGVSQSPRYKVAKRGRDVALRCDSISGHVTLYWYRQTLGQGSEVLTYSQSDAQRDKSGRPSGRFSAERPERSVSTLKIQRTEQGDSAVYLCASLKGRGDEGEKLFFGSGTQLSVL.

The chain links TRBV7-2 to TRBJ2-3; TRBD2 matches 12 bases. V was pared by 2 bases and J by 7 bases, with 4 bases of the junction left unmatched. Germline V CDR1 and CDR2: SGHTA, FQGNSA. CDR3 length: 15 amino acids. In nucleotides, the CDR3 is TGTGCCAGCAGCTTAAGGACTAGCGGGATGAATACGCAGTATTTT. Its protein product is CASSLRTSGMNTQYF.

In its sample, this clone ranks as hyperexpanded (1% or more). This chain connects TRBV27 to TRBJ2-7; no reliable D call. This CDR3 is built from 14 residues. Looked up from germline, CDR1 is MNHEY and CDR2 is SMNVEV (reference sequence). With 2 bases removed from V and 0 bases from J, the gap between germline ends came to 8 bases. DNA of the CDR3: TGTGCCAGCAGTTTAAGTGAGATCTCCTACGAGCAGTACTTC. This sequence encodes CASSLSEISYEQYF.

As for this clone: This CDR3 is also generated by other DNA sequences in the sample. In DNA form, the CDR3 reads TGCAGTGCTAGAGCGGGATACGAGCAGTACTTC. Translation gives CSARAGYEQYF. The J gene is TRBJ2-7, the V gene TRBV20-1, with D possibly matching TRBD2 (5 bases). This CDR3 has 11 residues. V was pared by 1 base and J by 4 bases, with 5 bases between. The V gene's germline CDR1 is DFQATT and CDR2 SNEGSKA (reference sequence).

This chain uses TRBV6-5 with TRBJ1-4; D is unclear. Per the germline V gene, CDR1 is MNHEY and CDR2 is SVGAGI. The CDR3 contains 14 residues. V was pared by 6 bases and J by 0 bases, with 8 bases between. In DNA form, the CDR3 reads TGTGCCAGCAGCAAAGATTCAACTAATGAAAAACTGTTTTTT. Translation: CASSKDSTNEKLFF.